This TCR beta chain was sequenced for a study of OX40 agonist ivuxolimab in advanced cancers. Study findings and constraints: Low levels of normalized T-cell clonal expansion also appeared in some nonresponders. With doses of 0.1 to 3.0 mg/kg, CD4+ and CD8+ blood T cells had undergone clonal expansion by week 6.

To note about this clone: Its matching antigen is unknown.

V lost 0 bases to trimming and J lost 7 bases; unmatched junction nucleotides: 8. The CDR3 has 16 residues. Germline V gene lookup returns CDR1 SEHNR and CDR2 FQNEAQ (reference sequence). Using immunoSEQ multiplex PCR, the repertoire was profiled, and TCRdb retains in-frame clones only, with some absent. The sample yields approximately 100,000 clones, 70% to 90% seen once. The input for sequencing was CD4+ or CD8+ T cells sorted from blood, taken in a trial of the OX40 agonist ivuxolimab. J is TRBJ2-1 and V is TRBV7-9, with 8 bases aligning to TRBD1. The origin of this receptor is an adult with an advanced solid tumor such as melanoma, head and neck, liver or kidney cancer. The CDR3 DNA sequence: TGTGCCAGCAGCTTAGCGAGAACAGGGGGGTATAATGAGCAGTTCTTC. It encodes CASSLARTGGYNEQFF.